A selection of T cell receptor beta chains follows, all from one sample in a study of blood T cells in healthy people across ages. One entry per CDR3 protein results from TCRdb running MiXCR on the 5' RACE reads. Here the sample spans around 970,000 distinct CDR3 sequences, just over 50% being singletons. The specimen sequenced was blood. The receptor set was obtained from a woman in her sixties or seventies in good health. Both conserved end residues are part of each CDR3. The D gene is left open where the match is weak. Clone size is given for some rows only: seen once, a few or many times, or a class if the clone is expanded.

D gene,J gene,clone size,V gene,CDR3 protein,CDR3 DNA
TRBD2,TRBJ2-5,.,TRBV2,CASSEVGLAGETQYF,TGTGCCAGCAGTGAAGTAGGACTAGCGGGTGAGACCCAGTACTTC
.,TRBJ2-7,.,TRBV6-1,CASKEGASYEQYF,TGTGCCAGCAAGGAGGGGGCGAGTTACGAGCAGTACTTC
.,TRBJ2-5,.,TRBV7-9,CASSSLVAKQETQYF,TGTGCCAGCAGCTCGCTGGTGGCGAAACAAGAGACCCAGTACTTC
TRBD1,TRBJ2-5,many,TRBV18,CASSPRTGEETQYF,TGTGCCAGCAGCCCCCGGACAGGGGAAGAGACCCAGTACTTC
TRBD2,TRBJ2-5,.,TRBV7-2,CASSLGWTSVNEQYF,TGTGCCAGCAGCTTAGGTTGGACTAGTGTCAATGAGCAGTACTTC
TRBD1,TRBJ2-5,.,TRBV4-1,CASSQEGTGRETQYF,TGCGCCAGCAGCCAAGAGGGGACAGGGAGGGAGACCCAGTACTTC
.,TRBJ2-7,few,TRBV4-1,CASSQGPGRDKSYEQYF,TGCGCCAGCAGCCAAGGCCCTGGTCGGGACAAATCCTACGAGCAGTACTTC
TRBD2,TRBJ2-5,.,TRBV24-1,CATQTSGSEAETRYF,TGTGCCACGCAGACTAGCGGGAGTGAGGCAGAGACCCGGTACTTC
.,TRBJ2-7,.,TRBV2,CASEVVSYEQYF,TGTGCCAGCGAGGTGGTCTCCTACGAGCAGTACTTC
TRBD2,TRBJ2-4,few,TRBV7-2,CASSLEAGGAKNIQYF,TGTGCCAGCAGCTTGGAAGCGGGGGGAGCCAAAAACATTCAGTACTTC
.,TRBJ2-7,.,TRBV7-2,CVSSPQVGTSGEQYF,TGTGTCAGCAGCCCCCAGGTGGGGACTTCGGGTGAGCAGTACTTC